The clone carrying this TCR beta chain was seen ten or more times. Its antigen is not known. V lost 1 base, J lost 11 bases, and 8 bases lay in between. The length of the CDR3 is 11 residues. Germline V gives CDR1 MGHRA, CDR2 YSYEKL. TCRdb used MiXCR to reprocess the RT-PCR reads, holding one entry per CDR3 protein. Here the sample spans roughly 180,000 distinct CDR3 sequences, nearly 9.5% being singletons. This sample is part of a study of response to subunit inactivated influenza vaccine. Whole-study results and caveats: There was a suggestion from the authors that each seasonal influenza vaccination recruits few new T cells.

The sample here was non-naive T cells sorted from PBMCs, taken on the day of vaccination. The receptor comes from a middle-aged man who received an inactivated influenza vaccine. The genes are TRBV4-1 and TRBJ1-1, with D maybe TRBD1 (5 bases). In nucleotides, the CDR3 is TGCGCCAGCAGCCAAGTGGGGCGCGCTTTCTTT. It codes for CASSQVGRAFF.